The 21 T cell receptor beta chains listed next were all sequenced from one sample in a study of CD8+CD57+ T cells in acquired aplastic anemia. The TCR beta profiling, which covered VDJ combination and CDR3 sequence, was carried out using genomic DNA as the template. TCRdb called the reads again in MiXCR, with one record for every CDR3 protein. Of approximately 50,000 distinct CDR3 sequences listed, around 73% are singletons. Sequenced sample: sorted CD4+, CD8+, or CD8+CD57+ T cells (not recorded which) from PBMCs. The receptors were sampled from a human donor in good health, serving as a control.

For this clonotype: Relative to the germline gene, one junction end is altered; a read error may explain this. The V gene is TRBV10-3, the J gene TRBJ1-1, with TRBD1 as a possible D gene (5 bases). Germline V gene lookup returns CDR1 ENHRY and CDR2 SYGVKD. The CDR3 covers 13 residues. The CDR3 sequence is CAVSLWDDTEAFF. DNA of the CDR3: TGTGCCGTCAGTCTTTGGGACGACACTGAAGCTTTCTTT.

The chain combines TRBV2 with TRBJ2-6, with no clear D. Germline V gene lookup returns CDR1 SNHLY and CDR2 FYNNEI. The germline V and J ends were trimmed by 4 bases and 10 bases, with 11 bases remaining between them. The CDR3 is made up of 13 amino acids. The CDR3 reads CASSARSSNVLTF. The CDR3, as DNA: TGTGCCAGCAGTGCTAGGTCCTCTAACGTCCTGACTTTC.

In DNA, the CDR3 is TGTGCCACCAGTGACCCGGACAGGGAGAACACTGAAGCTTTCTTT. Translation gives CATSDPDRENTEAFF. This chain joins TRBV24-1 and TRBJ1-1; 8 bases are shared with TRBD1. Trimming took 4 bases from V and 1 from J; bases not matched to a gene: 4. The CDR3 is made up of 15 amino acids. Germline V gene data show CDR1 as KGHDR and CDR2 as SFDVKD.

This clonotype has just a few counts. This chain joins TRBV2 and TRBJ1-5; D is unresolved. The germline V and J ends were trimmed by 6 bases and 1 base, with 4 bases remaining between them. Germline-derived CDR1 and CDR2 are SNHLY and FYNNEI. The CDR3 length is 12 residues. The CDR3: CASRGSNQPQHF. The CDR3 nucleotides are TGTGCCAGCAGGGGGAGCAATCAGCCCCAGCATTTT.

V usage is TRBV19 and J usage is TRBJ2-7, with no clear D. With 5 bases removed from V and 3 bases from J, the gap between germline ends came to 14 bases. Germline loops: CDR1 LNHDA, CDR2 SQIVND (reference sequence). The CDR3 has 14 amino acids. CDR3 sequence (DNA): TGTGCCAGTAGTCTAGGGCAGGCCGACTACGAGCAGTACTTC. It encodes CASSLGQADYEQYF.

This clonotype was counted once. The chain joins TRBV19 to TRBJ2-7; TRBD1 matches 9 bases. V trimming: 5 bases; J trimming: 2 bases; junction bases outside the gene matches: 7. Per the germline V gene, CDR1 is LNHDA and CDR2 is SQIVND (reference sequence). CDR3 length equals 15 residues. CDR3 protein: CASSGRGQGAYEQYF. DNA for the CDR3: TGTGCCAGTAGTGGTCGGGGACAGGGAGCCTACGAGCAGTACTTC.

This chain connects TRBV10-3 to TRBJ2-3; TRBD1 agrees at 7 bases. V trimming: 10 bases; J trimming: 0 bases; junction bases outside the gene matches: 7. The CDR3 sequence is 14 residues long. The germline V gene has CDR1 ENHRY and CDR2 SYGVKD. The CDR3 is CATRDSTSTDTQYF. DNA for the CDR3: TGTGCCACGAGGGACAGTACTAGCACAGATACGCAGTATTTT.

V is TRBV2 and J is TRBJ2-5; D call uncertain. V dropped 4 bases and J dropped 0 bases, with 9 bases sitting between them. CDR1 is SNHLY and CDR2 is FYNNEI in the germline V gene. The CDR3 is 14 residues long. CDR3 bases: TGTGCCAGCAGTGTGTTGGGCGACCAAGAGACCCAGTACTTC. Residues: CASSVLGDQETQYF.

This clonotype was counted a single time. The chain is built from TRBV7-8 and TRBJ1-2; D is uncertain. Trimming shortened V by 0 bases and J by 2 bases, and 7 bases separated the two germline ends. The CDR3 runs to 14 residues. Germline loops: CDR1 SGHVS, CDR2 FQNEAQ. In nucleotides, the CDR3 is TGTGCCAGCAGCTTAGCGCACAGCAACTATGGCTACACCTTC. Protein: CASSLAHSNYGYTF.

This sequence joins TRBV11-1 and TRBJ2-1; D might be TRBD1 (6 bases). CDR1 SGHAT and CDR2 FQDESV come from the germline V gene (reference sequence). The CDR3 runs 14 residues. The ends were cut back, 5 bases at V and 4 bases at J, with 12 bases in the middle. The CDR3 is CASSLIRGYNEQFF. The CDR3 DNA reads TGTGCCAGCAGCCTAATTAGGGGGTACAATGAGCAGTTCTTC. The entire variable domain, with the rest obtained from reference TRBV11-1 and TRBJ2-1, is as follows: EAEVAQSPRYKITEKSQAVAFWCDPISGHATLYWYRQILGQGPELLVQFQDESVVDDSQLPKDRFSAERLKGVDSTLKIQPAELGDSAMYLCASSLIRGYNEQFFGPGTRLTVL.

Points on this clonotype: At one end the junction does not follow the germline gene, possibly because of a read error. This chain joins TRBV7-3 and TRBJ2-2; perhaps TRBD2 as D (5 bases). Germline loops: CDR1 SGHTA, CDR2 FQGTGA. This CDR3 contains 12 residues. CDR3: CASSPNHGEPLF. The CDR3 region has the DNA TGTGCCAGCAGCCCAAATCACGGGGAGCCGCTTTTT.

The chain carries TRBV19 and TRBJ1-6, with 10 bases identical to TRBD1. The ends lost 6 bases at V and 9 bases at J; junction bases unmatched: 14. Germline V lookup: CDR1 LNHDA, CDR2 SQIVND (reference sequence). This CDR3 comprises 17 residues. In nucleotides, the CDR3 is TGTGCCAGTAGAGGGACAGGGGACACTGCCCGGGGTTCACCCCTCCACTTT. It is translated as CASRGTGDTARGSPLHF.

This chain joins TRBV25-1 and TRBJ2-7; 11 positions match TRBD2. Looked up from germline, CDR1 is MGHDK and CDR2 is SYGVNS. The CDR3 runs to 15 residues. Trimming removed 3 bases from V and 2 bases from J; junction bases left unmatched: 3. CDR3 loop: CASSEGLAEAYEQYF. The CDR3 DNA sequence: TGTGCCAGCAGTGAGGGACTAGCGGAGGCCTACGAGCAGTACTTC.

The J gene is TRBJ1-1, the V gene TRBV29-1, with D possibly matching TRBD1 (6 bases). Germline V lookup: CDR1 SQVTM, CDR2 ANQGSEA. This CDR3 has 13 amino acids. The V end lost 2 bases, the J end lost 4 bases, and 11 bases lay between the germline ends. CDR3: CSVETGMGTEAFF. The CDR3, as DNA: TGCAGCGTTGAAACAGGGATGGGCACTGAAGCTTTCTTT.

Concerning this clonotype itself: Compared with germline, one end of the junction differs, possibly owing to a read error. This chain joins TRBV15 and TRBJ2-1, with TRBD2 identical over 9 bases. The CDR3 runs to 15 residues. Germline V gene sequence: CDR1 LNHNV, CDR2 YYDKDF (reference sequence). The CDR3 DNA reads as TGTGCCGCCAGCAGTGAGGCTAGCGGGGTCAATGAGCAGTTCTTC. Its translation is CAASSEASGVNEQFF.

J is TRBJ1-5 and V is TRBV19; D ambiguous. The germline gives CDR1 LNHDA, CDR2 SQIVND (reference sequence). The CDR3 covers 16 residues. Trimming removed 3 bases from V and 2 bases from J, with 14 bases in between. DNA for the CDR3: TGTGCCAGTAGTATTATACGAATAATCGGCAATCAGCCCCAGCATTTT. This sequence encodes CASSIIRIIGNQPQHF.

J is TRBJ2-7 and V is TRBV2; 8 bases are a match to TRBD2. The V segment lost 6 bases and the J segment 0 bases; nucleotides outside the gene matches: 7. The CDR3 runs 15 residues. Germline V gives CDR1 SNHLY, CDR2 FYNNEI. The CDR3 sequence: CASRPPTSVSYEQYV. The CDR3 bases are TGTGCCAGCAGACCCCCGACTAGCGTCTCCTACGAGCAGTACGTC.

V gene TRBV29-1 combines with J gene TRBJ2-5; 7 nucleotides align to TRBD2. V was clipped by 1 base and J by 4 bases; unmatched bases: 12. In germline, CDR1 is SQVTM, CDR2 ANQGSEA. The CDR3 has 16 amino acids. The CDR3 DNA reads TGCAGCGTTGAAGGCTTAGCGGGCGGGGTTCGAGAGACCCAGTACTTC. Translating it yields CSVEGLAGGVRETQYF.

V usage is TRBV29-1 and J usage is TRBJ2-5; D is possibly TRBD2 (6 bases). Between the trimmed V and J ends, which lost 6 bases and 2 bases, there was a span of 10 bases. CDR3 length equals 12 residues. Germline V gives CDR1 SQVTM, CDR2 ANQGSEA. The CDR3 nucleotides read TGCAGCGTACCGGGAGTACAAGAGACCCAGTACTTC. Protein: CSVPGVQETQYF.

This rearrangement joins TRBV9 to TRBJ2-3; D remains ambiguous. Germline V gives CDR1 SGDLS, CDR2 YYNGEE. The length of the CDR3 is 14 residues. V was cut by 0 bases and J by 2 bases, with 7 bases left in between. In DNA form, the CDR3 reads TGTGCCAGCAGCGTAGATGTAATCACAGATACGCAGTATTTT. Translated: CASSVDVITDTQYF.

V gene TRBV2 combines with J gene TRBJ2-1; 13 bases line up with TRBD2. This CDR3 spans 15 amino acids. Germline values: CDR1 SNHLY, CDR2 FYNNEI. The ends lost 6 bases at V and 5 bases at J; junction bases unmatched: 4. In DNA, the CDR3 is TGTGCCAGCAGCTACGGGACTAGCGGGAACAATGAGCAGTTCTTC. Protein: CASSYGTSGNNEQFF.